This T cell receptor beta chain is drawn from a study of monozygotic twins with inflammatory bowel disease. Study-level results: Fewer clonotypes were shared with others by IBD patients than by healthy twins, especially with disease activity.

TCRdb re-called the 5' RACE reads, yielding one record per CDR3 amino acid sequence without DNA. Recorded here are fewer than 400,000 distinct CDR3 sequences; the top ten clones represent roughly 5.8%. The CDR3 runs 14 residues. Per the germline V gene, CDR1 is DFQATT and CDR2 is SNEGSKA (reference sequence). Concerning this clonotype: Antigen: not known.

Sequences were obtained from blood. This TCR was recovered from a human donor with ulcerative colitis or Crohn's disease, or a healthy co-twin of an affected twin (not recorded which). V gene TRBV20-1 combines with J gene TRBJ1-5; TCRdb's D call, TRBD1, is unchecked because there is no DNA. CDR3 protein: CSARKSGGDQPQHF.